The 21 T cell receptor beta chains reported below all come from one sample, sequenced in a study of vaccination and CD4 T cells after COVID-19. The study sequenced cultured CD4+ T cell DNA using the Oncomine TCR Beta short-read assay. TCRdb recomputed calls from the PCR reads with MiXCR, one row per CDR3 protein. The sample yields 28,000 or so distinct CDR3 sequences, 64% seen once. Treatment noted: approximately 11-day PBMC culture with coronavirus spike peptide pools or control peptides (ViraFEST assay). Antigens for these TCRs are unknown. Source material: CD4+ T cells from blood, cultured in vitro. Receptor source: a human donor who had recovered from COVID-19.

This clonotype was found a few times. The chain links TRBV7-8 to TRBJ1-2; 7 bases line up with TRBD1. The CDR3 sequence is 18 residues long. Germline CDR1 SGHVS, CDR2 FQNEAQ. The ends lost 5 bases at V and 3 bases at J; junction bases unmatched: 18. The DNA for the CDR3 is TGTGCCAGCAGCACAGGAGGGGGCTTTCTAGGGCTCCACTATGGCTACACCTTC. Protein product: CASSTGGGFLGLHYGYTF.

The chain links TRBV5-6 to TRBJ2-1, with TRBD2 as a possible D gene (6 bases). V was cut by 3 bases and J by 3 bases, with 16 bases left in between. In germline, CDR1 is SGHDT, CDR2 YYEEEE. There are 16 residues in the CDR3. In nucleotides, the CDR3 is TGTGCCAGCAGCTCGGAGGGCCGCGGGGTCTACAATGAGCAGTTCTTC. Encoded protein: CASSSEGRGVYNEQFF.

The chain recombines TRBV6-1 with TRBJ2-5, with D hard to call. CDR3 length: 13 residues. Looked up from germline, CDR1 is MNHNS and CDR2 is SASEGT. The germline V and J ends were trimmed by 6 bases and 2 bases, with 10 bases remaining between them. The CDR3 DNA follows: TGTGCCAGCAGGAGGACGTCACAAGAGACCCAGTACTTC. It is translated as CASRRTSQETQYF.

V gene TRBV12-3 or TRBV12-4 combines with J gene TRBJ1-3; D ambiguous. V lost 6 bases to trimming and J lost 0 bases, with 15 bases between them. CDR3 length equals 16 residues. This CDR3 is CASSSVRPRSGNTIYF. For the CDR3, the DNA is TGTGCCAGCAGCTCTGTTAGGCCCCGCTCTGGAAACACCATATATTTT.

V usage is TRBV28 and J usage is TRBJ1-1, with D maybe TRBD1 (5 bases). The CDR3 sequence is 17 residues long. Trimming took off 5 bases at V and 4 bases at J, with 23 bases between the two ends. The germline V gene encodes CDR1 MDHEN and CDR2 SYDVKM. The CDR3 here is CASSLLSPLGAVTEAFF. For the CDR3, the DNA is TGTGCCAGCAGTCTCCTATCCCCCCTCGGGGCGGTCACTGAAGCTTTCTTT.

This clonotype was seen just once. J is TRBJ2-1 and V is TRBV20-1; 12 nucleotides align to TRBD2. CDR1 and CDR2 (germline): DFQATT, SNEGSKA (reference sequence). The CDR3 spans 14 residues. The CDR3 sequence: CSRSLAGGQREQFF. The CDR3 nucleotides read TGCAGCCGTAGCCTAGCGGGAGGGCAAAGGGAGCAGTTCTTC.

The rearrangement uses TRBV30 and TRBJ1-5; D is perhaps TRBD1 (6 bases). This CDR3 region has 13 residues. Trimming removed 5 bases from V and 3 bases from J, with 11 bases in between. Germline CDR1 GTSNPN, CDR2 SVGIG (reference sequence). As DNA, the CDR3 is TGTGCCTGGTGCGGGGGCCCCAATCAGCCCCAGCATTTT. Its translation: CAWCGGPNQPQHF.

The rearrangement uses TRBV27 and TRBJ1-2, with TRBD1 matching over 9 bases. Germline V gene data show CDR1 as MNHEY and CDR2 as SMNVEV (reference sequence). V dropped 5 bases and J dropped 4; count of bases not matched to a gene: 8. The CDR3 is 15 amino acids. Here the CDR3 DNA reads TGTGCCAGCAGTCTTGACAGGGGGGCAAGCTATGGCTACACCTTC. This encodes CASSLDRGASYGYTF.

This clonotype was seen only a few times. This rearrangement joins TRBV6-2 or TRBV6-3 to TRBJ1-5; TRBD1 is a possible D gene (6 bases). In germline, CDR1 is MNHEY, CDR2 SVGEGT. V lost 5 bases and J 1 base, leaving 9 bases between the germline ends. The CDR3 is 14 residues long. The CDR3 region has the DNA TGTGCCAGCAGTGGGGGCGGCAGCAATCAGCCCCAGCATTTT. Amino acids: CASSGGGSNQPQHF.

The chain combines TRBV19 with TRBJ2-6, with D unresolved. The germline V gene encodes CDR1 LNHDA and CDR2 SQIVND (reference sequence). V was clipped by 10 bases and J by 0 bases, with 16 bases between them. There are 16 residues in the CDR3. The CDR3 loop reads CATSVPPSSGANVLTF. The CDR3 coding sequence is TGTGCCACATCAGTACCCCCCAGCTCTGGGGCCAACGTCCTGACTTTC.

This chain joins TRBV20-1 and TRBJ2-1; 9 nucleotides agree with TRBD2. V was pared by 3 bases and J by 12 bases, with 12 bases of the junction left unmatched. The CDR3 is 14 amino acids. Germline CDR1 reads DFQATT; CDR2 reads SNEGSKA (reference sequence). CDR3 coding DNA: TGCAGTGCTAGCAATACTACTAGCGGGTTATTGCAGTTCTTC. It yields the protein CSASNTTSGLLQFF.

The rearrangement links TRBV12-3 or TRBV12-4 to TRBJ2-7; the match to TRBD1 covers 9 bases. This CDR3 is 16 amino acids long. The trim removed 5 bases at V and 3 bases at J, leaving 11 bases unmatched. The CDR3 protein is CASSRWAGQGIYEQYF. In nucleotides, the CDR3 is TGTGCCAGCAGTCGGTGGGCGGGACAGGGTATCTACGAGCAGTACTTC.

The chain uses TRBV7-2 and TRBJ2-1; D gene ambiguous. CDR3 length equals 13 residues. Trimming shortened V by 5 bases and J by 5 bases, and 10 bases separated the two germline ends. From germline, CDR1 is SGHTA and CDR2 FQGNSA. The CDR3 sequence: CASSPYYDNEQFF. The CDR3 coding sequence is TGTGCCAGCAGCCCCTACTATGACAATGAGCAGTTCTTC.

This clonotype was detected only once. The gene calls are TRBV11-3 and TRBJ2-1; D not certain. Germline values: CDR1 SGHNT, CDR2 YENEEA. The V end lost 2 bases, the J end lost 7 bases, and 9 bases lay between the germline ends. The CDR3 length is 13 residues. Written as DNA, the CDR3 is TGTGCCAGCAGCTTACATGAAATGAATGAGCAGTTCTTC. It encodes CASSLHEMNEQFF.

This clonotype has only a few counts. The V gene is TRBV20-1, the J gene TRBJ2-3; TRBD2 agrees at 13 bases. The CDR3 covers 16 residues. Germline lookup yields CDR1 DFQATT and CDR2 SNEGSKA (reference sequence). V was clipped by 6 bases and J by 5 bases; unmatched bases: 11. This CDR3 is CSALSGTSGKRDTQYF. CDR3 DNA sequence: TGCAGTGCCCTATCAGGGACTAGCGGGAAGAGAGATACGCAGTATTTT.

The chain recombines TRBV6-1 with TRBJ2-1; tentatively, D is TRBD1 or TRBD2 (5 bases each). V was shortened by 8 bases and J by 7 bases, with 9 bases between the two germline ends. This CDR3 contains 11 residues. From germline, CDR1 is MNHNS and CDR2 SASEGT. The CDR3 bases are TGTGCCAGCGCTTGGGGGAATGAGCAGTTCTTC. Protein product: CASAWGNEQFF.

This clonotype was detected only a few times. The chain uses TRBV7-9 and TRBJ2-7, with 10 bases matching TRBD2. Trimming took 2 bases from V and 6 from J; bases not matched to a gene: 7. Germline values: CDR1 SEHNR, CDR2 FQNEAQ (reference sequence). The CDR3 is 15 residues long. CDR3: CASSLWSLAGAEQYF. CDR3 DNA sequence: TGTGCCAGCAGCTTATGGAGCCTAGCGGGAGCCGAGCAGTACTTC.

V and J are TRBV28 and TRBJ2-3; the D is unclear. Trimming removed 5 bases at V and 3 bases at J, with 12 bases between. Germline V gene data show CDR1 as MDHEN and CDR2 as SYDVKM. The CDR3 runs 14 residues. The CDR3 sequence: CASSQAVLTDTQYF. In DNA, the CDR3 is TGTGCCAGCAGTCAGGCAGTATTAACAGATACGCAGTATTTT.

The J gene is TRBJ1-1, the V gene TRBV10-2; no clear D gene. V shed 7 bases and J shed 4 bases, with 16 bases lying between them. Germline V gene lookup returns CDR1 WSHSY and CDR2 SAAADI. The CDR3 is 14 residues long. The CDR3 spells CASTSLGGSTEAFF. DNA of the CDR3: TGCGCCAGCACTTCCCTAGGTGGGAGCACTGAAGCTTTCTTT.

This sequence joins TRBV6-1 and TRBJ1-5; a possible D gene is TRBD1 (6 bases). Germline-derived CDR1 and CDR2 are MNHNS and SASEGT. V shed 6 bases and J shed 4 bases, with 13 bases lying between them. The CDR3 runs 14 residues. CDR3 bases: TGTGCCAGCAGCCTCTCCAGGGGTAATCAGCCCCAGCATTTT. This translates into CASSLSRGNQPQHF.

This clonotype was picked up a small number of times. The DNA of the CDR3 is TGCAGTGCCGCGGGACAGGGGGGTAATCAGCCCCAGCATTTT. Encoded protein: CSAAGQGGNQPQHF. The chain couples TRBV20-1 to TRBJ1-5; 11 nucleotides agree with TRBD1. Germline assignment: CDR1 DFQATT and CDR2 SNEGSKA (reference sequence). Trimming cost V 6 bases and J 4 bases; bases outside gene matches: 5. This CDR3 is 14 amino acids long.